This T cell receptor beta chain was sequenced during a study of shared clonotypes between healthy human individuals. Whole-study context: Sampling drew on donors who were a couple of women and three men aged 18 to 49.

In the sorted-subset replicate PCRs, 200 ng DNA, roughly 30,000 T cell genomes, was used. The table came from immunoSEQ multiplex PCR; TCRdb's copy has only in-frame clones and leaves some out. The data hold roughly 660,000 clones, with 90% observed a single time. CD45RO+ cells joined CCR7-negative CD45RA+ TemRA cells to form CD8 memory. The germline CDR1 and CDR2 sequences are MNHEY and SMNVEV (reference sequence). The CDR3 spans 15 residues. Trimming at V came to 6 bases and at J to 0 bases, leaving 2 bases not matched to a gene. The chain couples TRBV27 to TRBJ2-1, with 10 bases aligning to TRBD2. The clonotype was recovered from a man younger than 35 in good health. Some clones in this sample may be carry-over from other donors' samples. Material for sequencing was memory CD8+ T cells from PBMCs. Subset noted: CD45RO+ cells pooled with CCR7-negative TemRA cells. As DNA, the CDR3 is TGTGCCAGCAGGTTAGCGGGAGGCTCCTACAATGAGCAGTTCTTC. It specifies CASRLAGGSYNEQFF.